The 4 T cell receptor beta chains below were found in one sample sequenced in a study of patients and donors after allogeneic stem cell transplantation. From the RT-PCR reads, TCRdb called clonotypes with MiXCR, one entry per CDR3 protein. The sample includes approximately 200,000 distinct CDR3 sequences, around 40% of them seen just once. The sequenced sample was blood, either unsorted or a sorted T cell fraction (not recorded which). All receptors derive from a human donor who was either an allogeneic HSCT recipient or a stem cell or donor lymphocyte infusion donor (not recorded which). It is not recorded whose cells these are; they may come from a transplant donor.

The table lists this clonotype with a few counts. The chain links TRBV5-1 to TRBJ1-1; no definite D call. V was clipped by 5 bases and J by 7 bases, with 18 bases between them. Germline CDR1 is SGHRS and CDR2 is YFSETQ. This CDR3 is built from 14 residues. CDR3 loop: CASSYRNNGGEAFF. CDR3 nucleotides: TGCGCCAGCAGTTACCGAAACAACGGCGGTGAAGCTTTCTTT.

The rearrangement joins TRBV6-6 to TRBJ2-1; 13 bases are a match to TRBD2. Germline assignment: CDR1 MNHNY and CDR2 SVGAGI (reference sequence). This CDR3 has 20 residues. The junction had 14 bases not matched to a gene; V was cut back by 4 bases and J by 2 bases. The chain's CDR3 is CASSFLLLAGGQNAYNEQFF. The CDR3 bases are TGTGCCAGCAGTTTCCTTCTACTAGCGGGGGGGCAAAACGCCTACAATGAGCAGTTCTTC.

This clonotype was observed a few times. V and J are TRBV5-1 and TRBJ1-1; D is unresolved. Trimming removed 0 bases at V and 6 bases at J, with 18 bases between. There are 16 residues in the CDR3. CDR1 SGHRS and CDR2 YFSETQ come from the germline V gene. The CDR3, as DNA: TGCGCCAGCAGCTTGGGTACATTAGCAGGAAACGCTGAAGCTTTCTTT. Protein product: CASSLGTLAGNAEAFF.

This chain joins TRBV3-1 and TRBJ2-7; no clear D gene. The V gene lost 1 base and the J gene lost 0 bases, with 7 bases spanning the gap. Germline V lookup: CDR1 LGHDT, CDR2 YNNKEL (reference sequence). CDR3 length: 14 amino acids. In nucleotides, the CDR3 is TGTGCCAGCAGCCAAGCCACCCTCTCCTACGAGCAGTACTTC. Protein product: CASSQATLSYEQYF.